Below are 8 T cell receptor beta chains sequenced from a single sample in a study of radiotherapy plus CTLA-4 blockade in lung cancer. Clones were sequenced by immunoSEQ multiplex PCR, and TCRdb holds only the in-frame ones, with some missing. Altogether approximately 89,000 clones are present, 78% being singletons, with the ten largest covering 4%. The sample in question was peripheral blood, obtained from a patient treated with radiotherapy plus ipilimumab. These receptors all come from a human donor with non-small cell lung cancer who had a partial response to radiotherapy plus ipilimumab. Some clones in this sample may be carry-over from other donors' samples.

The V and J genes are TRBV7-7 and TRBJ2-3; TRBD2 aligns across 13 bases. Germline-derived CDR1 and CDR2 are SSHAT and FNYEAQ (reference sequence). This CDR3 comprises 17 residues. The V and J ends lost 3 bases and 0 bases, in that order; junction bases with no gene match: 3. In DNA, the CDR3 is TGTGCCAGCAGCTTGGGGGGACTAGCGGGGAGCACAGATACGCAGTATTTT. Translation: CASSLGGLAGSTDTQYF.

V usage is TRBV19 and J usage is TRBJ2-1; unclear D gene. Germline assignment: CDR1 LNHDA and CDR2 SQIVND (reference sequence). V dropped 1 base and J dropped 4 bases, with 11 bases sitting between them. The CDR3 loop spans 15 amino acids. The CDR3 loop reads CASSIAAILYNEQFF. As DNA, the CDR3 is TGTGCCAGTAGTATAGCAGCGATTCTTTACAATGAGCAGTTCTTC.

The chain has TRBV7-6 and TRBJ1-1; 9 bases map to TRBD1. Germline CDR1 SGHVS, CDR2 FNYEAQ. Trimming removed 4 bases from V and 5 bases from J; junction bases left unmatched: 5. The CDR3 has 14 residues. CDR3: CASSWTGARTEAFF. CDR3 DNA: TGTGCCAGCAGCTGGACAGGGGCGAGGACTGAAGCTTTCTTT.

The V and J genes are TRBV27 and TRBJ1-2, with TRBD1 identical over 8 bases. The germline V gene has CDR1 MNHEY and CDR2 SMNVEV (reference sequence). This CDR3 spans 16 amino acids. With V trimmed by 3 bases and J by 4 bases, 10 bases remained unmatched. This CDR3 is CASSLSGTGRVYGYTF. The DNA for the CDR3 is TGTGCCAGCAGTTTGTCCGGGACAGGAAGGGTCTATGGCTACACCTTC.

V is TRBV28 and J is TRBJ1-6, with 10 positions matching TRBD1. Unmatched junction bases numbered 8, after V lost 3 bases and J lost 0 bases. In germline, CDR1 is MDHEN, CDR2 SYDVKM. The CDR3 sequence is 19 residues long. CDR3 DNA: TGTGCCAGCAGTTTTTTCGACAGGGGGCTGAGCTCCTATAATTCACCCCTCCACTTT. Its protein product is CASSFFDRGLSSYNSPLHF.

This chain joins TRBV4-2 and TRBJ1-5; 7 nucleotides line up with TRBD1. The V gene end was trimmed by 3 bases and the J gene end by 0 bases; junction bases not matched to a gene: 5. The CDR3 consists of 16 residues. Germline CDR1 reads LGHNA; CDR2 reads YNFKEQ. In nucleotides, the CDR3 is TGTGCCAGCAGCCAGGTACAGGGGTCTAGCAATCAGCCCCAGCATTTT. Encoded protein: CASSQVQGSSNQPQHF.

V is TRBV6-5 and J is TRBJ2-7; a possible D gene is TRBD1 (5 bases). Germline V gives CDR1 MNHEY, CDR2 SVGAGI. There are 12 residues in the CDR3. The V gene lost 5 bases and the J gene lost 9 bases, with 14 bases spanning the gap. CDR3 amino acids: CASSELGRWQYF. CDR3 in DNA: TGTGCCAGCAGTGAATTGGGGCGTTGGCAGTACTTC.

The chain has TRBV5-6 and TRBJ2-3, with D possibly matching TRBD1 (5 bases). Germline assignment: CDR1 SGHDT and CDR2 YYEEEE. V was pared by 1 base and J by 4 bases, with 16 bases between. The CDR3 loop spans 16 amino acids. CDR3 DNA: TGTGCCAGCAGCTTGTTTTCAGCAGGGTACGCAGATACGCAGTATTTT. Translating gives CASSLFSAGYADTQYF.